This T cell receptor (beta chain) derives from a study of T cells in Graves' hyperthyroidism and ophthalmopathy. Those patients with uncontrolled infection, other autoimmune disease, pregnancy or lactation were excluded. TCR beta CDR3 regions were amplified from RNA transcripts. Carried out on the TCR CDR3, a first-round RT-PCR used the HTBI primer set. TCRdb independently ran MiXCR on the multiplex PCR reads; one entry per CDR3 protein. The sample includes under 300,000 distinct CDR3 sequences, roughly 15% of them seen just once. Germline assignment: CDR1 DFQATT and CDR2 SNEGSKA (reference sequence). The CDR3 covers 15 residues. J gave up 6 bases and V 0 bases, and 9 bases lay outside the gene matches. This clonotype was picked up many times.

V usage is TRBV20-1 and J usage is TRBJ2-7; 9 bases fit TRBD2. The sequencing input was blood. The sequence derives from a woman between 25 and 40 years old with Graves' hyperthyroidism that later progressed to Graves' ophthalmopathy. The CDR3, as DNA: TGCAGTGCTAGAGACCTCATAGCGGGAGCGGTCGAGCAGTACTTC. Translating it yields CSARDLIAGAVEQYF.